This TCR beta chain originates from a study of cytomegalovirus exposure and HLA in healthy donors. In the case of this clone: Its antigen is not known.

Study-level results: TCR beta sequences reportedly predicted the HLA-A and HLA-B alleles of most subjects accurately.

Amplification used 60 Vbeta primers and 13 Jbeta primers. The method was immunoSEQ multiplex PCR; TCRdb's version includes in-frame clones alone and lacks a portion of them. Recorded for this sample: 100,000 to 150,000 clones. In germline, CDR1 is SQVTM, CDR2 ANQGSEA. V lost 7 bases and J lost 0, with 15 bases in between. The CDR3 is 14 amino acids. This clonotype was sampled from a young man in good health and CMV-seronegative. What was sequenced was PBMCs. The chain recombines TRBV29-1 with TRBJ1-2; D is perhaps TRBD1 (5 bases). CDR3 DNA: TGCAGCGCGTCCTCCAGGGTTACTAACTATGGCTACACCTTC. Translated: CSASSRVTNYGYTF. The whole variable domain, remainder taken from reference TRBV29-1 and TRBJ1-2, is SAVISQKPSRDICQRGTSLTIQCQVDSQVTMMFWYRQQPGQSLTLIATANQGSEATYESGFVIDKFPISRPNLTFSTLTVSNMSPEDSSIYLCSASSRVTNYGYTFGSGTRLTVV.